This T cell receptor (beta chain) was found in a study of blood T cell repertoires in COVID-19. Germline CDR1 reads SGHDT; CDR2 reads YYEEEE. The CDR3 length is 14 residues. Trimming removed 3 bases from V and 3 bases from J; junction bases left unmatched: 5. Here immunoSEQ multiplex PCR was the method, and the copy in TCRdb shows in-frame clones only, minus some. The sample shows approximately 200,000 clones, 85% of them seen only once. The V gene is TRBV5-6, the J gene TRBJ2-5, with 7 bases identical to TRBD2. Sequences were obtained from PBMCs or T cells enriched from blood (not recorded which). The clonotype originates from a man between 40 and 49 years old who had recovered from COVID-19. The CDR3 protein is CASSWGGAKETQYF. Here the CDR3 DNA reads TGTGCCAGCAGCTGGGGAGGGGCCAAAGAGACCCAGTACTTC.